One sample yielded the 3 T cell receptor beta chains listed below, sequenced in a study of blood T cell repertoires in COVID-19. The method was immunoSEQ multiplex PCR; TCRdb's version includes in-frame clones alone and lacks a portion of them. The repertoire includes approximately 47,000 clones, under 90% of them detected once, and 2.5% to 3% sits in the top ten. The specimen sequenced was peripheral blood. These TCRs come from a woman aged 80 or older with COVID-19, enrolled during active disease.

The chain has TRBV19 and TRBJ1-1; TRBD1 matches 11 bases. The CDR3 has 16 amino acids. Germline V gives CDR1 LNHDA, CDR2 SQIVND (reference sequence). V shed 6 bases, J shed 5 bases, and the junction held 11 bases outside the gene matches. CDR3 sequence (DNA): TGTGCCAGTAGCCCCCGGGACAGGGGGGCAGGGACTGAAGCTTTCTTT. Residues: CASSPRDRGAGTEAFF. The full variable domain, in which reference TRBV19 and TRBJ1-1 provide the parts outside the CDR3, is DGGITQSPKYLFRKEGQNVTLSCEQNLNHDAMYWYRQDPGQGLRLIYYSQIVNDFQKGDIAEGYSVSREKKESFPLTVTSAQKNPTAFYLCASSPRDRGAGTEAFFGQGTRLTVV.

The chain has TRBV30 and TRBJ1-2; D gene unclear. The CDR3 runs to 11 residues. Germline V gene sequence: CDR1 GTSNPN, CDR2 SVGIG (reference sequence). Trimming took off 0 bases at V and 7 bases at J, with 6 bases between the two ends. DNA of the CDR3: TGTGCCTGGAGTGTACATTTTGGCTACACCTTC. It translates to CAWSVHFGYTF.

This clone appeared a single time. This rearrangement joins TRBV19 to TRBJ1-1, with TRBD1 as a possible D gene (6 bases). The CDR3 runs 13 residues. In germline, CDR1 is LNHDA, CDR2 SQIVND (reference sequence). Trimming shortened V by 5 bases and J by 6 bases, and 13 bases separated the two germline ends. CDR3 sequence reads: CASSPIGGAEAFF. DNA for the CDR3: TGTGCCAGTAGTCCCATAGGGGGAGCTGAAGCTTTCTTT.